Detailed here is one T cell receptor (beta chain). The antigen it recognizes is unknown. Within one base of it there is no much larger clone, and no base qualities were kept. The cohort was made up of 666 healthy bone marrow donors. All cohort members were sampled while nominally healthy, although unrecorded immune exposures were likely present. The donor was CMV seropositive and was included in the group of some 290 seropositive cohort members. Each donor provided a peripheral blood sample, and peripheral blood mononuclear cells were used for TCR beta sequencing. Genomic DNA was extracted from the blood cell samples with the Qiagen DNeasy Blood Extraction Kit. This record belongs to a study of cytomegalovirus exposure and HLA in healthy donors (dated by TCRdb to between 2016 and 2019). With respect to the entire study: According to an earlier analysis of several hundred of the donors, some 170 million T cells yielded 90 million to 130 million unique TCR beta sequences and 276 Gb of sequence data. Approximately 300 gigabases of sequencing data and tens of millions of unique TCR sequences were included in an early release covering around 600 HLA-typed donors. Among the roughly 400 genotyped donors, approximately 77% belonged to the genetic ancestry cluster associated with self-reported Caucasian donors. The study aimed to test whether cataloging public T cell receptors could reveal signatures of past pathogen exposure. The T cell repertoires of 670 or so subjects were profiled by immunosequencing and related to cytomegalovirus serostatus. Along with the roughly 670-subject first cohort, a separate validation cohort of some 130 different subjects was used. High-throughput TCR immunosequencing, statistical association of individual TCRs with disease status, and machine learning were combined to predict cytomegalovirus infection status. To study patterns of TCR occurrence, a later analysis re-analyzed previously published TCR beta repertoires from several hundred donors and added high-resolution HLA genotyping. Rather than using new phenotypic data, the later analysis identified candidate immune exposures from TCR beta sequences and from how often those sequences occurred across donors. In an earlier analysis of a few hundred of the donors, high-throughput TCR beta sequencing was used to judge whether each TCR beta V gene segment behaved as functional or pseudogenic. Alongside the repertoire data, information on donor age, sex, ethnicity and CMV serostatus was compiled. A later genetic analysis used genome-wide SNP genotypes for about 60% of the 666 donors, treating that subset as a discovery cohort. Every repertoire in the discovery cohort had been generated on one and the same sequencing platform. HLA typing included class I and class II loci at four-digit resolution. The number of donors typed differed by locus, with 629-630 for A, B, C, DRB1 and DQB1, 522 for DQA1, over 600 for DPA1, and under 490 for DPB1. Because of strong linkage in the cohort, five DR-DQ haplotypes were treated as single units for association and clustering. Among 350 to 400 genotyped donors of the cohort, an average of around 240,000 unique TCR beta nucleotide sequences were sequenced per donor, 15% to 20% of them non-productive.

General study outcomes and caveats: In vitro tests confirmed that a few of the cytomegalovirus-associated TCR beta chains recognize cytomegalovirus antigens. When HLA alleles, especially DR and DQ, strongly co-occurred, TCR associations were difficult to assign to individual alleles. Because HLA typing was missing for some donors at each locus, association tests included only the typed subset. Cytomegalovirus status was reported to be diagnosed by the classifier with high specificity and sensitivity in both the original and validation cohorts. The study gave a list of over 150 TCR beta chains associated with cytomegalovirus. According to a later genetic analysis, donors in an Asian-associated ancestry cluster had fewer N-insertions in productive TCRs than the approximately 630-donor mean. A later analysis found that HLA-associated TCR beta chains were more clonally expanded and had lower generation probabilities than equally common non-associated chains. The 87-base-pair reads could not distinguish some IMGT-functional V segments, including TRBV6-2 and TRBV6-3, so those segments were excluded. Roughly uniform sequencing depth across donors was assumed in presence/absence analyses, although this assumption may not hold. In a later analysis, several top co-occurrence clusters were reported to appear linked to parvovirus B19, influenza, CMV and Epstein-Barr virus. The only immune exposure information available for the cohort was CMV serostatus. A cluster of highly shared sequence variants was judged likely to be a technical artifact of the sequencing pipeline. Because counts were too low, seventeen rarely observed V segments, including chromosome 9 orphons, were left out of the earlier analysis of 500 to 750 of the donors. The authors suggested that the approach could potentially be generalized to other disease states and immunological phenotypes. Across donors, most TCR sequences were observed very rarely, whereas some public TCRs were present in many individuals. In a later analysis, most CMV-associated TCR beta chains were found to appear HLA-restricted, with HLA associations seemingly driven largely by CMV exposure. This cohort had only TCR beta chains sequenced, and the lack of alpha or paired-chain data limited which features could be detected. A further reported finding was that TCR beta sequences accurately predicted the HLA-A and HLA-B alleles for most subjects in the first cohort. In a later analysis, TCR association rates were found to vary across HLA loci, with the most associated TCRs seen for DRB1 alleles and the fewest for HLA-C alleles. Broadly in line with IMGT annotations, most TCR beta V segments showed up in productive rearrangements about 87% or about 30% of the time in an earlier analysis of 587 of the donors. Correlated functional status among segregating V segments might reflect linkage disequilibrium, but an unknown experimental factor could not be ruled out. A later genetic analysis associated a missense DCLRE1C variant with V-gene and J-gene trimming of TCR beta chains, and an independent cohort replicated the association. A later analysis associated about 17,000 TCR beta sequences with specific HLA alleles at a false discovery rate of 0.05.

Receptors were amplified or captured by the immunoSEQ multiplex PCR assay. A mixture of 60 forward primers for TCR Vbeta segments and 13 reverse primers for TCR Jbeta segments was used in the multiplex PCR. Amplification of the CDR3 region of rearranged TCR beta genes was performed with a multiplex PCR assay on genomic DNA. The Illumina HiSeq System was used to sequence the amplified TCR beta libraries as 87-base-pair reads. As for the authors' bioinformatics: In a later analysis, roughly 80 million unique TCR beta chains were counted across the roughly 700 repertoires, and approximately 11 million of these chains were shared by at least two donors. Raw reads were error-corrected and collapsed into unique sequences by a nearest-neighbor algorithm in which closely related sequences were merged to remove PCR and sequencing errors. Alignment of CDR3 sequences to IMGT reference sequences was used to assign V, D and J gene segments. For a sequence to be retained, a match of at least six nucleotides was required to both a V gene segment and a J gene segment. A rearrangement counted as productive if the CDR3 had no stop codons and remained in frame with V and J, and every other rearrangement counted as non-productive. CDR3 was defined according to IMGT convention as the region running from the second conserved V-encoded cysteine to the conserved J-encoded phenylalanine. Sequences without an unambiguous match to a single V gene segment were excluded from the earlier analysis of about 600 of the donors. In an earlier analysis of approximately 500 of the donors, a V segment was called functional when productive rearrangements were above 56.7%, and segregating when the standard deviation between donors exceeded 5%. A statistical classification framework was built to diagnose cytomegalovirus status from the catalog of TCR beta chain sequences. V and J gene assignment, in a later analysis, came from comparing TCR nucleotide sequences with IMGT/GENE-DB human TR gene sequences. In a later analysis, CDR3 sequences and most-parsimonious VDJ recombination scenarios were assigned using the TCRdist pipeline. A later analysis defined each TCR beta chain by its CDR3 amino acid sequence plus V-gene family, and excluded reads lacking a unique V-gene family. In a later analysis, around 650 highly shared, low-generation-probability nucleotide sequences were removed to address suspected cross-contamination and a sequencing artifact. A later analysis calculated a clonal expansion index for each public chain from normalized within-repertoire ranks of inferred template counts. Generation probabilities in a later analysis came from a VDJ recombination model fitted to out-of-frame rearrangements, and those results were checked against IGoR. Hypergeometric tests were used in a later analysis to score TCR-TCR, TCR-HLA and TCR-CMV co-occurrence, with a repertoire-size bias correction applied to the TCR pairs. False discovery rates were estimated in a later analysis by permuting HLA or CMV assignments 20 times. In a later analysis, co-occurring TCRs were grouped using DBSCAN, and TCRdist sequence similarity was added for clustering within HLA-allele-positive subsets. Co-occurrence clustering excluded repertoires with fewer than 30,000 or more than 120,000 public chains, plus five with anomalous nucleotide sharing. This immuneACCESS table, as held by TCRdb, lists in-frame sequences with V and J called but not all clones. Of the missing ones, under half trace to an unresolved V gene in checked studies; the others have no known cause. The V and J calls and clone size were taken over from that table, and D and trimming were inferred from the DNA. Across this sample there are approximately 190,000 clones, with roughly 74% seen only once. The ten largest clonotypes hold 13% to 15% of the sample.

Measured from the cysteine to the phenylalanine, the CDR3 is 15 residues long. Only the CDR3 DNA is retained, 45 bases long and in frame from the first base. Germline trimming: 0 bases from V, 5 bases from J; junction bases outside gene matches: 6. From the germline V gene, CDR1 is SGHNT and CDR2 is YENEEA. Material for sequencing was PBMCs. The chain uses TRBV11-3 and TRBJ2-5, with 7 central nucleotides matching TRBD1. The clonotype comes from a woman younger than 45 in good health and CMV-seropositive. The nucleotides read TGTGCCAGCAGCTTAGATGCTGGGACAGTGGAGACCCAGTACTTC. It is translated as CASSLDAGTVETQYF.